These 22 T cell receptor beta chains came from one sample sequenced in a study of Ad26.COV2.S vaccination and SARS-CoV-2 variants. The treatment is: 19 received Ad26.COV2.S at low or high dose, single or two shots; about 5 received placebo; per-sample allocation not given. At day 63 after the first vaccine or placebo injection, samples were drawn. Sequencing was performed with immunoSEQ multiplex PCR; in TCRdb, only in-frame clones are kept and a portion is missing. Among about 400,000 clones listed, approximately 83% were seen once. The sequencing used peripheral blood, collected in a trial of Ad26.COV2.S vaccine versus placebo. These receptors were collected from a person aged 18-65 years who received the Ad26.COV2.S COVID-19 vaccine or a placebo.

The V call is TRBV19, the J call TRBJ2-2; tentative D call: TRBD1 (5 bases). CDR1 and CDR2 from the germline V gene are LNHDA and SQIVND (reference sequence). This CDR3 is built from 15 residues. Trimming stripped 3 bases from V and 5 bases from J, with 13 bases between. The chain's CDR3 is CASSMGRVRTGELFF. In nucleotides, the CDR3 is TGTGCCAGTAGTATGGGCAGGGTAAGGACCGGGGAGCTGTTTTTT.

The J gene is TRBJ2-1, the V gene TRBV19; 10 positions agree with TRBD2. V lost 7 bases to trimming and J lost 9 bases; unmatched junction nucleotides: 6. The CDR3 contains 13 residues. Per germline, CDR1 LNHDA and CDR2 SQIVND (reference sequence). The CDR3 here is CASTASGGGEQFF. Written as DNA, the CDR3 is TGTGCCAGTACAGCTAGCGGGGGCGGTGAGCAGTTCTTC.

The chain is built from TRBV9 and TRBJ1-2; no reliable D call. The length of the CDR3 is 14 residues. Germline CDR1 and CDR2: SGDLS and YYNGEE. V was clipped by 1 base and J by 8 bases, with 15 bases between them. As DNA, the CDR3 is TGTGCCAGCAGCGTAAGTTCTGATCGTGGAGGCTACACCTTC. Translating gives CASSVSSDRGGYTF. The whole variable domain, filled in from reference TRBV9 and TRBJ1-2, reads DSGVTQTPKHLITATGQRVTLRCSPRSGDLSVYWYQQSLDQGLQFLIQYYNGEERAKGNILERFSAQQFPDLHSELNLSSLELGDSALYFCASSVSSDRGGYTFGSGTRLTVV.

The rearrangement uses TRBV7-3 and TRBJ1-1; no clear D. The CDR3 is 13 residues long. Trimming removed 5 bases at V and 4 bases at J, with 11 bases between. Germline lookup yields CDR1 SGHTA and CDR2 FQGTGA. CDR3 coding DNA: TGTGCCAGCAGCCCCCAGATGAGCACTGAAGCTTTCTTT. Translating gives CASSPQMSTEAFF.

The gene calls are TRBV7-3 and TRBJ2-2, with 16 positions matching TRBD2. This CDR3 spans 17 amino acids. Germline CDR1 is SGHTA and CDR2 is FQGTGA. The ends lost 5 bases at V and 7 bases at J; junction bases unmatched: 7. CDR3 residues: CASSPGTSGGADGELFF. The CDR3 DNA sequence: TGTGCCAGCAGCCCCGGGACTAGCGGGGGGGCGGACGGGGAGCTGTTTTTT.

This chain links TRBV2 with TRBJ2-1, with D perhaps given as TRBD1 or TRBD2 (6 bases each). This CDR3 comprises 15 residues. Deletions cut 4 bases from V and 2 bases from J, with 12 bases between. Per the germline V gene, CDR1 is SNHLY and CDR2 is FYNNEI. As DNA, the CDR3 is TGTGCCAGCAGTGGGATGGGGGGCCCCTACAATGAGCAGTTCTTC. Its translation is CASSGMGGPYNEQFF.

In DNA form, the CDR3 reads TGTGCCAGCAGCTTTAGCGGGGGGGCCGTAATAGAGCAGTACTTC. It codes for CASSFSGGAVIEQYF. The chain has TRBV7-2 and TRBJ2-7, with 11 nucleotides matching TRBD2. Germline CDR1 is SGHTA and CDR2 is FQGNSA. Germline trimming cut 3 bases from V and 7 bases from J; bases unmatched to any gene: 8. There are 15 residues in the CDR3.

The rearrangement uses TRBV29-1 and TRBJ1-3; D call uncertain. The CDR3 length is 13 residues. Looked up from germline, CDR1 is SQVTM and CDR2 is ANQGSEA. The V and J ends lost 4 bases and 0 bases respectively, with 7 bases between them. CDR3 sequence reads: CSVAKNSGNTIYF. CDR3 nucleotides: TGCAGCGTTGCGAAAAACTCTGGAAACACCATATATTTT. Based on the CDR3 plus reference TRBV29-1 and TRBJ1-3, the full variable domain is SAVISQKPSRDICQRGTSLTIQCQVDSQVTMMFWYRQQPGQSLTLIATANQGSEATYESGFVIDKFPISRPNLTFSTLTVSNMSPEDSSIYLCSVAKNSGNTIYFGEGSWLTVV.

CDR3 sequence (DNA): TGTGCCAGCAGTTTGAGGAGTAACTATGGCTACACCTTC. Its protein is CASSLRSNYGYTF. The rearrangement joins TRBV12-3 or TRBV12-4 to TRBJ1-2; D not resolved. The V end was cut by 3 bases, the J end by 1 base, with 6 bases between. The CDR3 extends over 13 amino acids.

This sequence joins TRBV5-1 and TRBJ1-3; D perhaps matches TRBD1 (6 bases). CDR3 length: 17 amino acids. The V gene lost 0 bases and the J gene lost 0 bases, with 13 bases spanning the gap. The germline V gene encodes CDR1 SGHRS and CDR2 YFSETQ. The CDR3 sequence: CASSLVGGPDSGNTIYF. The CDR3 DNA reads TGCGCCAGCAGCTTGGTTGGGGGGCCCGACTCTGGAAACACCATATATTTT. The full variable domain, with the rest looked up from reference TRBV5-1 and TRBJ1-3, is KAGVTQTPRYLIKTRGQQVTLSCSPISGHRSVSWYQQTPGQGLQFLFEYFSETQRNKGNFPGRFSGRQFSNSRSEMNVSTLELGDSALYLCASSLVGGPDSGNTIYFGEGSWLTVV.

The chain employs TRBV4-1 and TRBJ2-1; D gene unclear. There are 16 residues in the CDR3. Per the germline V gene, CDR1 is MGHRA and CDR2 is YSYEKL. Trimming removed 5 bases from V and 10 bases from J, with 24 bases in between. The CDR3 sequence: CASSALGSPDRPEQFF. The CDR3 DNA is TGCGCCAGCAGCGCGCTGGGGTCTCCTGATCGGCCCGAGCAGTTCTTC.

The chain carries TRBV6-2 or TRBV6-3 and TRBJ1-1; no clear D. Germline V gives CDR1 MNHEY, CDR2 SVGEGT. Trimming cost V 6 bases and J 1 base, with 6 bases left between them. CDR3 size: 12 residues. CDR3 bases: TGTGCCAGCAGCCCCCGGAACACTGAAGCTTTCTTT. This translates into CASSPRNTEAFF.

The chain links TRBV4-2 to TRBJ2-2, with D possibly being TRBD1 (6 bases). The CDR3 length is 14 residues. Germline V CDR1 and CDR2: LGHNA, YNFKEQ. Trimming removed 4 bases from V and 5 bases from J, with 11 bases in between. DNA for the CDR3: TGTGCCAGCAGCCCGGACAGAAAGACCGGGGAGCTGTTTTTT. Protein: CASSPDRKTGELFF.

The gene calls are TRBV12-3 or TRBV12-4 and TRBJ1-3; the D is unclear. V was clipped by 6 bases and J by 2 bases, with 2 bases between them. The CDR3 is 11 amino acids. CDR3 residues: CASRAGNTIYF. The CDR3 DNA sequence: TGTGCCAGCAGGGCTGGAAACACCATATATTTT.

This rearrangement joins TRBV27 to TRBJ1-5, with a weak D call TRBD1 (6 bases). Per germline, CDR1 MNHEY and CDR2 SMNVEV (reference sequence). The germline V and J ends were trimmed by 0 bases and 4 bases, with 10 bases remaining between them. The CDR3 is 15 amino acids. The CDR3 here is CASSLSGGFNQPQHF. The CDR3 DNA follows: TGTGCCAGCAGTTTATCGGGGGGCTTTAATCAGCCCCAGCATTTT.

The chain recombines TRBV18 with TRBJ2-1; D unresolved. The ends were cut back, 3 bases at V and 0 bases at J, with 12 bases in the middle. CDR1 KGHSH and CDR2 LQKENI come from the germline V gene. The CDR3 loop spans 16 amino acids. The CDR3: CASSPRGKSSYNEQFF. The CDR3 nucleotides are TGTGCCAGCTCACCTCGCGGCAAAAGCTCCTACAATGAGCAGTTCTTC.

The rearrangement joins TRBV5-1 to TRBJ2-2, with a tentative D call TRBD1 (6 bases). CDR1 is SGHRS and CDR2 is YFSETQ in the germline V gene. The germline V and J ends were trimmed by 0 bases and 3 bases, with 9 bases remaining between them. The CDR3 length is 15 residues. The DNA of the CDR3 is TGCGCCAGCAGCTTGGGACACAGGGACACCGGGGAGCTGTTTTTT. Residues: CASSLGHRDTGELFF.

The gene calls are TRBV11-3 and TRBJ2-2, with D possibly matching TRBD1 (5 bases). Germline V gives CDR1 SGHNT, CDR2 YENEEA. This CDR3 has 16 amino acids. V was cut by 6 bases and J by 6 bases, with 20 bases left in between. The CDR3 DNA reads TGTGCCAGCAGTCCCTTCGGACACCTAAGTTCCGGGGAGCTGTTTTTT. This codes for CASSPFGHLSSGELFF.

The chain links TRBV6-4 to TRBJ2-3; possible D gene TRBD1, 6 bases. Germline values: CDR1 MRHNA, CDR2 SNTAGT. The CDR3 consists of 14 residues. Trimming shortened V by 4 bases and J by 3 bases, and 11 bases separated the two germline ends. This CDR3 is CASSGGQPTDTQYF. The CDR3 nucleotides are TGTGCCAGCAGTGGAGGACAGCCAACAGATACGCAGTATTTT.

The genes are TRBV19 and TRBJ2-1; 9 bases agree with TRBD2. The junction had 7 bases not matched to a gene; V was cut back by 1 base and J by 6 bases. CDR1 is LNHDA, CDR2 SQIVND, per germline (reference sequence). The CDR3 is 16 amino acids. The CDR3 loop is CASSIVLAGTRNEQFF. The CDR3 region has the DNA TGTGCCAGTAGTATAGTTCTAGCGGGAACTCGCAATGAGCAGTTCTTC.

The chain recombines TRBV7-2 with TRBJ2-1, with D possibly called TRBD1 or TRBD2 (7 bases each). V lost 2 bases and J 15 bases, leaving 20 bases between the germline ends. Germline V lookup: CDR1 SGHTA, CDR2 FQGNSA. The CDR3 sequence is 14 residues long. In DNA, the CDR3 is TGTGCCAGCAGCTTAAATCAGGGGGGGCTTGGGCGGTTCTTC. Its protein is CASSLNQGGLGRFF.

The J gene is TRBJ1-2, the V gene TRBV19, with 7 bases fitting TRBD1. This CDR3 region has 14 residues. The germline V gene encodes CDR1 LNHDA and CDR2 SQIVND (reference sequence). V was pared by 6 bases and J by 5 bases, with 9 bases of the junction left unmatched. The CDR3 spells CASRAQGDSYGYTF. CDR3 nucleotide sequence: TGTGCCAGTAGGGCTCAGGGGGATTCGTATGGCTACACCTTC.